This TCR beta chain appears in the sequencing data of a study of blood T cell repertoires in COVID-19. For the study at large: From the United States, Italy and Spain came samples of acute and convalescent COVID-19. Sources were T cells, B-cell-depleted T cells, or PBMCs; the material itself was cDNA or gDNA.

Seattle's cohort entered during active infection and was followed longitudinally. V was shortened by 1 base and J by 6 bases, with 12 bases between the two germline ends. The germline V gene encodes CDR1 LGHDT and CDR2 YNNKEL (reference sequence). The CDR3 has 14 residues. How the authors handled the data: By means of reference gene primer amplification, nucleated cell counts were estimated. Only in-frame clones appear in the TCRdb table, and some are missing; sequencing was by immunoSEQ multiplex PCR. Clone size and the V and J calls come from that table; the DNA yielded D and trimming. Of roughly 150,000 clones listed, over 85% are singletons.

The TCR comes from a woman aged 60-75 years with COVID-19, enrolled during active disease. The sample taken for sequencing was peripheral blood. The V gene is TRBV3-1 (or the pseudogene TRBV3-2), the J gene TRBJ1-1; D possibly corresponds to TRBD1 (5 bases). The DNA of the CDR3 is TGTGCCAGCAGCCAAGTGGCCGGGGGGTCTGAAGCTTTCTTT. Its protein is CASSQVAGGSEAFF.